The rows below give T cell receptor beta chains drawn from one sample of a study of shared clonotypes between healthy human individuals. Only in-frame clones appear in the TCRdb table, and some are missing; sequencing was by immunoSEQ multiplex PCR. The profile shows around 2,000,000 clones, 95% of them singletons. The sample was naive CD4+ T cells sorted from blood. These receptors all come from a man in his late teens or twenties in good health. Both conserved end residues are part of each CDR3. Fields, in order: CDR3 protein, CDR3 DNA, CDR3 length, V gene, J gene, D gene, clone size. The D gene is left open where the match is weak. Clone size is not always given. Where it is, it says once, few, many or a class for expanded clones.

CDR3aa: CASSDELGSTQYF; CDR3nt: TGTGCCAGCAGTGACGAACTAGGCTCTACGCAGTATTTT; len: 13; v_gene: TRBV6-1; j_gene: TRBJ2-3; d_gene: -; abundance: -
CDR3aa: CAISATSGAVETQYF; CDR3nt: TGTGCCATCAGTGCGACTAGCGGGGCCGTGGAGACCCAGTACTTC; len: 15; v_gene: TRBV6-5; j_gene: TRBJ2-5; d_gene: TRBD2; abundance: -
CDR3aa: CAWSAGRGLYYEQYF; CDR3nt: TGTGCCTGGAGTGCGGGCAGGGGGCTTTACTACGAGCAGTACTTC; len: 15; v_gene: TRBV30; j_gene: TRBJ2-7; d_gene: TRBD1; abundance: -
CDR3aa: CASSLVLLSYNEQFF; CDR3nt: TGCGCCAGCAGCTTGGTCCTACTCTCCTACAATGAGCAGTTCTTC; len: 15; v_gene: TRBV5-1; j_gene: TRBJ2-1; d_gene: -; abundance: -
CDR3aa: CASSLVLSSYNEQFF; CDR3nt: TGCGCCAGCAGCTTGGTGCTTAGCTCCTACAATGAGCAGTTCTTC; len: 15; v_gene: TRBV5-1; j_gene: TRBJ2-1; d_gene: -; abundance: -
CDR3aa: CASSQDVRAQPQHF; CDR3nt: TGCGCCAGCAGCCAAGATGTGCGGGCTCAGCCCCAGCATTTT; len: 14; v_gene: TRBV4-3; j_gene: TRBJ1-5; d_gene: -; abundance: -
CDR3aa: CAWSVQTSYGYTF; CDR3nt: TGTGCCTGGAGTGTACAGACATCGTATGGCTACACCTTC; len: 13; v_gene: TRBV30; j_gene: TRBJ1-2; d_gene: -; abundance: -
CDR3aa: CASSSTSGGYYNEQFF; CDR3nt: TGTGCCAGCAGTTCGACTAGCGGGGGGTACTACAATGAGCAGTTCTTC; len: 16; v_gene: TRBV6-5; j_gene: TRBJ2-1; d_gene: TRBD2; abundance: -
CDR3aa: CSARDLVEQYF; CDR3nt: TGCAGTGCTAGAGATTTAGTGGAGCAGTACTTC; len: 11; v_gene: TRBV20-1; j_gene: TRBJ2-7; d_gene: -; abundance: -
CDR3aa: CASSSGSSYNSPLHF; CDR3nt: TGTGCCAGCAGTTCAGGGAGCTCCTATAATTCACCCCTCCACTTT; len: 15; v_gene: TRBV6-6; j_gene: TRBJ1-6; d_gene: -; abundance: -
CDR3aa: CASSSIAGGTDTQYF; CDR3nt: TGTGCCAGCAGCTCAATAGCGGGAGGCACAGATACGCAGTATTTT; len: 15; v_gene: TRBV11-2; j_gene: TRBJ2-3; d_gene: TRBD2; abundance: -
CDR3aa: CASSFIAATGTDTQYF; CDR3nt: TGCGCCAGCAGCTTCATAGCGGCCACTGGCACAGATACGCAGTATTTT; len: 16; v_gene: TRBV5-1; j_gene: TRBJ2-3; d_gene: -; abundance: -
CDR3aa: CASSLDWQGDSPLHF; CDR3nt: TGTGCCAGCAGCTTAGACTGGCAGGGCGATTCACCCCTCCACTTT; len: 15; v_gene: TRBV11-2; j_gene: TRBJ1-6; d_gene: -; abundance: -
CDR3aa: CASRAGGEEKLFF; CDR3nt: TGTGCCAGCAGGGCGGGAGGGGAAGAAAAACTGTTTTTT; len: 13; v_gene: TRBV6-6; j_gene: TRBJ1-4; d_gene: -; abundance: -
CDR3aa: CASLATTPYGYTF; CDR3nt: TGTGCCAGCCTCGCGACTACTCCCTATGGCTACACCTTC; len: 13; v_gene: TRBV6-1; j_gene: TRBJ1-2; d_gene: -; abundance: -
CDR3aa: CASSLTPKGGQPQHF; CDR3nt: TGTGCCAGCAGTTTAACACCAAAGGGAGGGCAGCCCCAGCATTTT; len: 15; v_gene: TRBV27; j_gene: TRBJ1-5; d_gene: -; abundance: -
CDR3aa: CATSRDPGSTYEQYF; CDR3nt: TGTGCCACCAGCAGAGATCCGGGATCTACCTACGAGCAGTACTTC; len: 15; v_gene: TRBV15; j_gene: TRBJ2-7; d_gene: -; abundance: -
CDR3aa: CASGMTGSGSPLHF; CDR3nt: TGTGCCAGCGGGATGACAGGGTCGGGTTCACCCCTCCACTTT; len: 14; v_gene: TRBV25-1; j_gene: TRBJ1-6; d_gene: TRBD1; abundance: -
CDR3aa: CASSFGQEVANEKLFF; CDR3nt: TGTGCCAGCAGCTTCGGACAGGAGGTAGCTAATGAAAAACTGTTTTTT; len: 16; v_gene: TRBV5-4; j_gene: TRBJ1-4; d_gene: TRBD1; abundance: once
CDR3aa: CASSSDLAGVNEQFF; CDR3nt: TGTGCCAGCAGCTCGGATCTAGCGGGAGTGAATGAGCAGTTCTTC; len: 15; v_gene: TRBV7-2; j_gene: TRBJ2-1; d_gene: TRBD2; abundance: -
CDR3aa: CASSDVTALAGSCYEQYF; CDR3nt: TGTGCCAGCAGCGACGTGACCGCCTTAGCGGGATCCTGCTACGAGCAGTACTTC; len: 18; v_gene: TRBV11-3; j_gene: TRBJ2-7; d_gene: TRBD2; abundance: -
CDR3aa: CASSGADSRSGNTIYF; CDR3nt: TGTGCCAGTAGTGGAGCTGATTCCCGCTCTGGAAACACCATATATTTT; len: 16; v_gene: TRBV19; j_gene: TRBJ1-3; d_gene: -; abundance: -
CDR3aa: CASTTTPGGEQFF; CDR3nt: TGTGCCAGCACCACCACGCCGGGGGGAGAGCAGTTCTTC; len: 13; v_gene: TRBV9; j_gene: TRBJ2-1; d_gene: TRBD2; abundance: -
CDR3aa: CASITTGHLNTGELFF; CDR3nt: TGTGCCAGTATCACAACGGGACACCTAAACACCGGGGAGCTGTTTTTT; len: 16; v_gene: TRBV19; j_gene: TRBJ2-2; d_gene: -; abundance: -
CDR3aa: CASSTGTVYNEQFF; CDR3nt: TGTGCCAGCAGCACCGGGACAGTTTACAATGAGCAGTTCTTC; len: 14; v_gene: TRBV9; j_gene: TRBJ2-1; d_gene: TRBD1; abundance: -
CDR3aa: CASSRTGYGYTF; CDR3nt: TGTGCCAGCAGCCGGACAGGGTATGGCTACACCTTC; len: 12; v_gene: TRBV6-5; j_gene: TRBJ1-2; d_gene: TRBD1; abundance: -
CDR3aa: CAITPGQGDYGYTF; CDR3nt: TGTGCCATCACCCCCGGGCAGGGGGACTATGGCTACACCTTC; len: 14; v_gene: TRBV10-3; j_gene: TRBJ1-2; d_gene: TRBD1; abundance: -
CDR3aa: CASSLGLAGYWGTGELFF; CDR3nt: TGTGCCAGCAGCCTCGGACTAGCGGGATACTGGGGCACCGGGGAGCTGTTTTTT; len: 18; v_gene: TRBV14; j_gene: TRBJ2-2; d_gene: TRBD2; abundance: -
CDR3aa: CAMDRDSTDTQYF; CDR3nt: TGTGCCATGGACAGGGATAGCACAGATACGCAGTATTTT; len: 13; v_gene: TRBV30; j_gene: TRBJ2-3; d_gene: TRBD1; abundance: -
CDR3aa: CASSQAQGAASYEQYF; CDR3nt: TGTGCCAGCAGCCAGGCACAGGGGGCAGCATCCTACGAGCAGTACTTC; len: 16; v_gene: TRBV4-2; j_gene: TRBJ2-7; d_gene: TRBD1; abundance: many
CDR3aa: CASSPERNTGELFF; CDR3nt: TGTGCCAGCTCACCCGAGCGGAACACCGGGGAGCTGTTTTTT; len: 14; v_gene: TRBV18; j_gene: TRBJ2-2; d_gene: -; abundance: -
CDR3aa: CAISESVSLATNEQFF; CDR3nt: TGTGCCATCAGTGAGTCCGTGAGCCTAGCGACAAATGAGCAGTTCTTC; len: 16; v_gene: TRBV10-3; j_gene: TRBJ2-1; d_gene: -; abundance: -
CDR3aa: CASTGVYEQYF; CDR3nt: TGTGCCAGTACCGGGGTCTACGAGCAGTACTTC; len: 11; v_gene: TRBV7-9; j_gene: TRBJ2-7; d_gene: -; abundance: -
CDR3aa: CAISEFTSGPGNEQFF; CDR3nt: TGTGCCATCAGTGAGTTCACTAGCGGCCCTGGAAATGAGCAGTTCTTC; len: 16; v_gene: TRBV10-3; j_gene: TRBJ2-1; d_gene: TRBD2; abundance: once
CDR3aa: CASSQPLQGPQPQHF; CDR3nt: TGTGCCAGCAGCCAACCCCTTCAGGGGCCCCAGCCCCAGCATTTT; len: 15; v_gene: TRBV4-2; j_gene: TRBJ1-5; d_gene: -; abundance: -
CDR3aa: CASSIQGENYEQYF; CDR3nt: TGTGCCAGCTCAATTCAGGGGGAGAACTACGAGCAGTACTTC; len: 14; v_gene: TRBV2; j_gene: TRBJ2-7; d_gene: TRBD1; abundance: -
CDR3aa: CAISESGGNEKLFF; CDR3nt: TGTGCCATCAGTGAGTCTGGAGGTAATGAAAAACTGTTTTTT; len: 14; v_gene: TRBV10-3; j_gene: TRBJ1-4; d_gene: -; abundance: -
CDR3aa: CAARAQGNYGYTF; CDR3nt: TGTGCCGCCCGGGCACAGGGTAACTATGGCTACACCTTC; len: 13; v_gene: TRBV28; j_gene: TRBJ1-2; d_gene: -; abundance: -
CDR3aa: CASSLTSGSHEQYF; CDR3nt: TGTGCCAGCAGCTTAACGTCAGGGAGCCACGAGCAGTACTTC; len: 14; v_gene: TRBV7-9; j_gene: TRBJ2-7; d_gene: -; abundance: -
CDR3aa: CASSEATGGASQFF; CDR3nt: TGTGCCAGCAGTGAAGCTACCGGGGGGGCTTCGCAGTTCTTC; len: 14; v_gene: TRBV25-1; j_gene: TRBJ2-1; d_gene: TRBD2; abundance: -
CDR3aa: CASSLAEGSGYTF; CDR3nt: TGTGCCAGCTCACTAGCTGAGGGTTCCGGCTACACCTTC; len: 13; v_gene: TRBV18; j_gene: TRBJ1-2; d_gene: -; abundance: -
CDR3aa: CAWKGGDFSHEQYF; CDR3nt: TGTGCCTGGAAGGGGGGGGATTTTAGTCACGAGCAGTACTTC; len: 14; v_gene: TRBV30; j_gene: TRBJ2-7; d_gene: -; abundance: -
CDR3aa: CASSELGRVNEKLFF; CDR3nt: TGCGCCAGCAGTGAGTTGGGCAGGGTAAATGAAAAACTGTTTTTT; len: 15; v_gene: TRBV10-2; j_gene: TRBJ1-4; d_gene: -; abundance: -
CDR3aa: CASTDRAPSNQPQHF; CDR3nt: TGTGCCAGCACAGACAGGGCCCCTAGCAATCAGCCCCAGCATTTT; len: 15; v_gene: TRBV6-1; j_gene: TRBJ1-5; d_gene: TRBD1; abundance: -
CDR3aa: CASSEPPASFEAFF; CDR3nt: TGTGCCAGCAGTGAACCTCCAGCCAGCTTTGAAGCTTTCTTT; len: 14; v_gene: TRBV6-1; j_gene: TRBJ1-1; d_gene: -; abundance: -
CDR3aa: CASSYVVKNQPQHF; CDR3nt: TGTGCCAGCAGCTACGTAGTAAAGAATCAGCCCCAGCATTTT; len: 14; v_gene: TRBV28; j_gene: TRBJ1-5; d_gene: -; abundance: -
CDR3aa: CAWSEKGSNQPQHF; CDR3nt: TGTGCCTGGAGTGAAAAGGGGAGCAATCAGCCCCAGCATTTT; len: 14; v_gene: TRBV30; j_gene: TRBJ1-5; d_gene: -; abundance: -
CDR3aa: CASLTTGATWGPQHF; CDR3nt: TGTGCCAGTCTCACGACAGGGGCTACCTGGGGGCCCCAGCATTTT; len: 15; v_gene: TRBV19; j_gene: TRBJ1-5; d_gene: TRBD1; abundance: -
CDR3aa: CASSEVQGFRSGNTIYF; CDR3nt: TGTGCCAGCAGTGAAGTACAGGGGTTCCGCTCTGGAAACACCATATATTTT; len: 17; v_gene: TRBV6-1; j_gene: TRBJ1-3; d_gene: TRBD1; abundance: -
CDR3aa: CASSLRTGGPSTDTQYF; CDR3nt: TGCGCCAGCAGCCTTCGGACAGGGGGTCCTAGCACAGATACGCAGTATTTT; len: 17; v_gene: TRBV5-1; j_gene: TRBJ2-3; d_gene: TRBD1; abundance: -
CDR3aa: CASSPQAQAAYNEQFF; CDR3nt: TGTGCCAGCAGCCCCCAGGCCCAAGCAGCTTACAATGAGCAGTTCTTC; len: 16; v_gene: TRBV9; j_gene: TRBJ2-1; d_gene: -; abundance: -
CDR3aa: CASSLDGYQETQYF; CDR3nt: TGTGCCAGCAGCCTGGACGGATACCAAGAGACCCAGTACTTC; len: 14; v_gene: TRBV5-4; j_gene: TRBJ2-5; d_gene: -; abundance: -
CDR3aa: CASSLAMGEVGANVLTF; CDR3nt: TGCGCCAGCAGCTTGGCCATGGGGGAGGTGGGCGCCAACGTCCTGACTTTC; len: 17; v_gene: TRBV5-1; j_gene: TRBJ2-6; d_gene: -; abundance: -
CDR3aa: CASSFPNYGYTF; CDR3nt: TGTGCCAGCAGCTTTCCTAACTATGGCTACACCTTC; len: 12; v_gene: TRBV7-9; j_gene: TRBJ1-2; d_gene: -; abundance: -
CDR3aa: CSVATMETQYF; CDR3nt: TGCAGCGTTGCCACCATGGAGACCCAGTACTTC; len: 11; v_gene: TRBV29-1; j_gene: TRBJ2-5; d_gene: -; abundance: -
CDR3aa: CASSLGVASGQNRETQYF; CDR3nt: TGTGCCAGCAGCTTAGGGGTGGCTAGCGGGCAAAACAGGGAGACCCAGTACTTC; len: 18; v_gene: TRBV7-9; j_gene: TRBJ2-5; d_gene: TRBD2; abundance: -
CDR3aa: CASSATGGAAGELFF; CDR3nt: TGTGCCAGCAGCGCCACAGGGGGCGCAGCCGGGGAGCTGTTTTTT; len: 15; v_gene: TRBV9; j_gene: TRBJ2-2; d_gene: TRBD1; abundance: -